One sample yielded the 18 T cell receptor beta chains listed below, sequenced in a study of OX40 agonist ivuxolimab in advanced cancers. Measured with immunoSEQ multiplex PCR; TCRdb has only the in-frame clones, and not every one. Of fewer than 60,000 clones listed, approximately 90% are singletons. The starting material was CD4+ or CD8+ T cells sorted from blood, obtained in a trial of the OX40 agonist ivuxolimab. Receptors were obtained from an adult with an advanced solid tumor such as melanoma, head and neck, liver or kidney cancer.

The chain is built from TRBV11-2 and TRBJ1-5; D not resolved. There are 15 residues in the CDR3. Germline V lookup: CDR1 SGHAT, CDR2 FQNNGV. The V end lost 2 bases, the J end lost 1 base, and 9 bases lay between the germline ends. The CDR3 is CASSLSIDSNQPQHF. CDR3 nucleotides: TGTGCCAGCAGCTTATCCATAGACAGCAATCAGCCCCAGCATTTT.

The rearrangement uses TRBV2 and TRBJ1-4; D ambiguous. The CDR3 loop spans 15 amino acids. Between the trimmed V and J ends, which lost 3 bases and 5 bases, there was a span of 13 bases. Germline assignment: CDR1 SNHLY and CDR2 FYNNEI. CDR3 amino acids: CASSEVPPGNEKLFF. The DNA for the CDR3 is TGTGCCAGCAGTGAGGTCCCGCCGGGGAATGAAAAACTGTTTTTT.

The chain carries TRBV19 and TRBJ1-3; possible D gene TRBD1, 5 bases. V dropped 3 bases and J dropped 6 bases, with 12 bases sitting between them. In germline, CDR1 is LNHDA, CDR2 SQIVND (reference sequence). This CDR3 has 14 amino acids. For the CDR3, the DNA is TGTGCCAGTAGTATCAATCAGGGTTTAAACACCATATATTTT. It specifies CASSINQGLNTIYF.

This clone was seen once. The chain combines TRBV7-6 with TRBJ1-5, with a possible D match to TRBD1 (5 bases). Trimming pared 6 bases from V and 0 bases from J, leaving 12 bases between. The germline gives CDR1 SGHVS, CDR2 FNYEAQ. This CDR3 contains 15 residues. The CDR3 here is CASRADSNSNQPQHF. CDR3 bases: TGTGCCAGCAGGGCTGACAGCAATAGCAATCAGCCCCAGCATTTT.

This clone was seen a few times. The V gene is TRBV5-4, the J gene TRBJ1-2, with 9 bases fitting TRBD1. Looked up from germline, CDR1 is SGHNT and CDR2 is YYREEE (reference sequence). This CDR3 is 15 amino acids long. After removal of 3 bases from V and 2 bases from J, the junction contained 5 bases not matched to a gene. CDR3 sequence (DNA): TGTGCCAGCAGCTCGTCCGGGACAGGGAACTATGGCTACACCTTC. This sequence encodes CASSSSGTGNYGYTF.

The chain has TRBV5-1 and TRBJ2-1; 7 positions match TRBD1. Germline assignment: CDR1 SGHRS and CDR2 YFSETQ. The CDR3 totals 15 residues. The junction had 4 bases not matched to a gene; V was cut back by 4 bases and J by 0 bases. CDR3 protein: CASSPRQGSYNEQFF. Written as DNA, the CDR3 is TGCGCCAGCAGCCCCAGACAGGGCTCCTACAATGAGCAGTTCTTC.

J is TRBJ2-6 and V is TRBV25-1; no clear D gene. V was cut by 6 bases and J by 5 bases, with 11 bases left in between. The CDR3 totals 14 residues. Germline V CDR1 and CDR2: MGHDK, SYGVNS. The CDR3 loop reads CASSHPLWANVLTF. The CDR3 DNA reads as TGTGCCAGCAGCCACCCCCTCTGGGCCAACGTCCTGACTTTC.

The CDR3 DNA is TGTGCCAGCAGCCGGCAGGTGAACACTGAAGCTTTCTTT. As protein: CASSRQVNTEAFF. The chain has TRBV7-3 and TRBJ1-1; D uncertain. The CDR3 runs 13 residues. Germline CDR1 SGHTA, CDR2 FQGTGA. V was shortened by 5 bases and J by 0 bases, with 7 bases between the two germline ends.

The CDR3 sequence: CASSITGHNEQFF. CDR3 nucleotide sequence: TGTGCCAGTAGTATCACAGGGCACAATGAGCAGTTCTTC. This sequence joins TRBV19 and TRBJ2-1, with D possibly matching TRBD1 (6 bases). Per the germline V gene, CDR1 is LNHDA and CDR2 is SQIVND (reference sequence). CDR3 length equals 13 residues. V lost 3 bases, J lost 5 bases, and 8 bases lay in between.

The chain employs TRBV2 and TRBJ2-1, with D unclear. Germline-derived CDR1 and CDR2 are SNHLY and FYNNEI. V was shortened by 2 bases and J by 2 bases, with 4 bases between the two germline ends. The CDR3 totals 13 residues. The CDR3 DNA reads as TGTGCCAGCAGTGAAACTACCTACAATGAGCAGTTCTTC. Protein sequence: CASSETTYNEQFF.

The rearrangement uses TRBV15 and TRBJ2-7; D is tentatively TRBD1 or TRBD2 (5 bases each). CDR1 is LNHNV, CDR2 YYDKDF, per germline (reference sequence). Trimming cost V 3 bases and J 2 bases, with 11 bases left between them. The CDR3 consists of 14 residues. CDR3 in DNA: TGTGCCACCAGCAGTGAGGGACGGACCTACGAGCAGTACTTC. Protein sequence: CATSSEGRTYEQYF.

V is TRBV7-9 and J is TRBJ1-4; 9 nucleotides agree with TRBD1. This CDR3 comprises 14 residues. The trim removed 5 bases at V and 8 bases at J, leaving 6 bases unmatched. Germline lookup yields CDR1 SEHNR and CDR2 FQNEAQ (reference sequence). The DNA of the CDR3 is TGTGCCAGCAGCCCCCGGACAGGGGAAGAAAAACTGTTTTTT. Translating gives CASSPRTGEEKLFF.

The chain is built from TRBV19 and TRBJ2-7; no clear D. Germline V gene sequence: CDR1 LNHDA, CDR2 SQIVND (reference sequence). The CDR3 has 13 residues. Trimming pared 1 base from V and 3 bases from J, leaving 7 bases between. The DNA for the CDR3 is TGTGCCAGTAGTATAGGGGATGTCTACGAGCAGTACTTC. Translation: CASSIGDVYEQYF.

The chain uses TRBV4-1 and TRBJ2-1; D may be TRBD2 (5 bases). Germline-derived CDR1 and CDR2 are MGHRA and YSYEKL. The CDR3 covers 16 residues. V was cut by 0 bases and J by 6 bases, with 15 bases left in between. The CDR3 DNA reads TGCGCCAGCAGCCAAGATCTTCGAGGGTTGGTCAATGAGCAGTTCTTC. The encoded protein is CASSQDLRGLVNEQFF.

The rearrangement links TRBV9 to TRBJ1-4, with D perhaps matching TRBD1 (5 bases). The germline gives CDR1 SGDLS, CDR2 YYNGEE. This CDR3 comprises 14 residues. V was trimmed by 3 bases and J by 7 bases, leaving 13 bases between them. For the CDR3, the DNA is TGTGCCAGCAGCGCTGGGGGTCGGGGTGAAAAACTGTTTTTT. It codes for CASSAGGRGEKLFF.

V is TRBV6-1 and J is TRBJ2-3; D is unclear. The V and J ends lost 3 bases and 4 bases respectively, with 11 bases between them. This CDR3 comprises 14 residues. Per germline, CDR1 MNHNS and CDR2 SASEGT. The CDR3 loop reads CASSDLASPDTQYF. For the CDR3, the DNA is TGTGCCAGCAGTGATTTGGCATCCCCAGATACGCAGTATTTT.

The rearrangement uses TRBV10-2 and TRBJ2-7; maybe TRBD2 (6 bases). V lost 6 bases and J lost 0, with 9 bases in between. Germline values: CDR1 WSHSY, CDR2 SAAADI. The CDR3 sequence is 13 residues long. The CDR3 DNA follows: TGCGCCAGCAGGGGGGGTTCCTCCTACGAGCAGTACTTC. Translated: CASRGGSSYEQYF.

The V and J genes are TRBV10-2 and TRBJ1-2; D unclear. The germline CDR1 and CDR2 sequences are WSHSY and SAAADI. The CDR3 covers 15 residues. Trimming took off 0 bases at V and 6 bases at J, with 14 bases between the two ends. The CDR3 sequence is CASSESIWAVNGYTF. In DNA form, the CDR3 reads TGCGCCAGCAGTGAGTCTATCTGGGCAGTTAATGGCTACACCTTC.